The source of this T cell receptor (beta chain) is a study of T-cell reconstitution after alpha-beta-depleted transplantation in children. Study observations and caveats: There were reportedly several hundred expanded graft clones from which alpha-beta T cells came about two months after transplant.

TCRbeta library construction was performed incorporating unique molecular identifiers. TCRdb processed the PCR reads anew with MiXCR; each CDR3 protein has one entry. Among 250,000 to 400,000 distinct CDR3 sequences, around 25% were seen once, and the ten largest hold approximately 9.9%. A remark on this clonotype: The antigen remains unidentified.

CDR3 length: 17 amino acids. The ends lost 4 bases at V and 4 bases at J; junction bases unmatched: 11. CDR1 is MDHEN and CDR2 is SYDVKM in the germline V gene. The gene calls are TRBV28 and TRBJ2-7, with TRBD1 identical over 12 bases. The material sequenced was PBMCs, mostly from graft donor cells, taken 180 days after TCRalphabeta/CD19-depleted stem cell transplant. The clonotype was recovered from a male patient aged 10 to 17 who had a stem cell transplant for acute lymphoblastic leukemia, so the T cells may come from the graft donor. CDR3 sequence: CASSYALRDRGLYEQYF. In DNA, the CDR3 is TGTGCCAGCAGTTATGCCCTACGGGACAGGGGGCTTTACGAGCAGTACTTC.